A single sample gave rise to the 4 T cell receptor beta chains below, sequenced in a study of T cell repertoires in cytomegalovirus infection. From the reads, TCRdb called clonotypes with MiXCR, one entry per CDR3 protein. The table lists fewer than 550,000 distinct CDR3 sequences, around 32% of them singletons. Specimen: PBMCs. These receptors originate from a human donor in good health (CMV status not recorded). Some clones in this sample may be carry-over from other donors' samples.

The chain couples TRBV15 to TRBJ1-2; D is possibly TRBD1 (5 bases). Germline V gene lookup returns CDR1 LNHNV and CDR2 YYDKDF (reference sequence). The germline V and J ends were trimmed by 6 bases and 2 bases, with 13 bases remaining between them. The CDR3 extends over 14 amino acids. The CDR3 nucleotides are TGTGCCACCAGATCGGAGCAGGGCAACTATGGCTACACCTTC. It is translated as CATRSEQGNYGYTF.

The chain employs TRBV11-2 and TRBJ2-3; no clear D gene. V shed 2 bases and J shed 0 bases, with 18 bases lying between them. Germline V gene data show CDR1 as SGHAT and CDR2 as FQNNGV. The CDR3 has 18 residues. The CDR3 DNA sequence: TGTGCCAGCAGCTTATATCCCGAACCCGCCCGGAGCACAGATACGCAGTATTTT. Its translation is CASSLYPEPARSTDTQYF.

The genes are TRBV15 and TRBJ2-1; D uncertain. The CDR3 consists of 11 residues. Germline V lookup: CDR1 LNHNV, CDR2 YYDKDF (reference sequence). Trimming took off 4 bases at V and 8 bases at J, with 6 bases between the two ends. CDR3 DNA sequence: TGTGCCACCAGCAAGGGTTATGAGCAGTTCTTC. Protein sequence: CATSKGYEQFF.

This sequence joins TRBV20-1 and TRBJ1-1; maybe TRBD1 (5 bases). V was pared by 6 bases and J by 1 base, with 15 bases between. The CDR3 sequence is 14 residues long. CDR1 DFQATT and CDR2 SNEGSKA come from the germline V gene (reference sequence). The CDR3 nucleotides read TGCAGTGCCGGGGGGGGGGGGGGGAACACTGAAGCTTTCTTT. As protein: CSAGGGGGNTEAFF.